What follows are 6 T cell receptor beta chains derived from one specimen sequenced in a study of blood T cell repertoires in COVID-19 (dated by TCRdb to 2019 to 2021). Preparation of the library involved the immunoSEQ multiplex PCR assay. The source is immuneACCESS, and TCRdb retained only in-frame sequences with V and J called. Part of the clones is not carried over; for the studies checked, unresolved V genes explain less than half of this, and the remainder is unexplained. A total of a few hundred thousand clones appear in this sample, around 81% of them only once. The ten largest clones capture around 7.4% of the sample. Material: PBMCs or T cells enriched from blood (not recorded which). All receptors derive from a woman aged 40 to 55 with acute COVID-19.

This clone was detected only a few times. CDR3 nucleotide sequence: TGTGCCAGCAGCGTCCGGGGGGCGAGCACAGATACGCAGTATTTT. Its protein product is CASSVRGASTDTQYF. The chain links TRBV9 to TRBJ2-3; tentatively, D is TRBD2 (7 bases). Trimming cost V 2 bases and J 0 bases, with 10 bases left between them. This CDR3 is built from 15 residues. Germline loops: CDR1 SGDLS, CDR2 YYNGEE.

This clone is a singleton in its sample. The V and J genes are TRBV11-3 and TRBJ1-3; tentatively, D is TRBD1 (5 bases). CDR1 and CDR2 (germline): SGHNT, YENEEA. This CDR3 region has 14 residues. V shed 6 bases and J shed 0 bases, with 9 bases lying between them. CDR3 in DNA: TGTGCCAGCAGTTTTGACAGCTCTGGAAACACCATATATTTT. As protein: CASSFDSSGNTIYF.

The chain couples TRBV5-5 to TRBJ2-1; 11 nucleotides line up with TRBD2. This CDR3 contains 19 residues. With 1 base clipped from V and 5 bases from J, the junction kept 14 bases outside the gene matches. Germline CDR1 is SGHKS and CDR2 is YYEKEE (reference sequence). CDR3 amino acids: CASSLTAKMTSGAHNEQFF. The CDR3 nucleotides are TGTGCCAGCAGCTTGACCGCAAAAATGACTAGCGGGGCTCACAATGAGCAGTTCTTC.

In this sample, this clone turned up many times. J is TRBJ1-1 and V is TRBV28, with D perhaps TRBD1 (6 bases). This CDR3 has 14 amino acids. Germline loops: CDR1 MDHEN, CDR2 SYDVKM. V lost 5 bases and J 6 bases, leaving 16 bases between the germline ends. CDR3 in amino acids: CASSRNRDGPEAFF. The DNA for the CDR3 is TGTGCCAGCAGTCGCAACAGGGACGGCCCTGAAGCTTTCTTT.

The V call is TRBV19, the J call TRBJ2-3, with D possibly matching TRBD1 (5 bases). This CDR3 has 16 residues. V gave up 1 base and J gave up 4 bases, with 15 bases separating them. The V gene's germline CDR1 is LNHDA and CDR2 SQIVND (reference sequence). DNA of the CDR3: TGTGCCAGTAGTATAGGAGCAGGGATTAGGTCAGATACGCAGTATTTT. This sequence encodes CASSIGAGIRSDTQYF. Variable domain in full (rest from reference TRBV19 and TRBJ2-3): DGGITQSPKYLFRKEGQNVTLSCEQNLNHDAMYWYRQDPGQGLRLIYYSQIVNDFQKGDIAEGYSVSREKKESFPLTVTSAQKNPTAFYLCASSIGAGIRSDTQYFGPGTRLTVL.

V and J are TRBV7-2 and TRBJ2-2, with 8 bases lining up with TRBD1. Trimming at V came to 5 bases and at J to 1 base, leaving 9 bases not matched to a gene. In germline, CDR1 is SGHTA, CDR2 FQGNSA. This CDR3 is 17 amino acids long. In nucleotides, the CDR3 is TGTGCCAGCAGCCCGCGTCCCGGGACAGGGAACACCGGGGAGCTGTTTTTT. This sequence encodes CASSPRPGTGNTGELFF.